This T cell receptor (beta chain) was recovered during a study of human T cells and chemical hapten exposure. Germline CDR1 and CDR2: MDHEN and SYDVKM. The CDR3 loop spans 18 amino acids. Trimming took 3 bases from V and 0 from J; bases not matched to a gene: 8. This clonotype was picked up many times. Sample time point: patch test 2, 6 weeks after DPC sensitization. This sample's treatment: therapeutic diphenylcyclopropenone sensitization with weekly scalp DPC. Every donor had alopecia and was 18 to 70 years old; all were suitable for DPC. Unfractionated whole blood yielded the extracted total RNA. TCRdb re-called the RACE reads through MiXCR, storing one row per CDR3 protein. The sample lists 27,000 or so distinct CDR3 sequences, more than 8% seen once, with approximately 7% in the top ten.

The sequence derives from a man aged 30-40 years with alopecia areata. Some clones in this sample may be carry-over from other donors' samples. This material consisted of whole blood, taken in connection with sensitization to the hapten diphenylcyclopropenone (DPC). The chain couples TRBV28 to TRBJ1-6; 7 bases line up with TRBD1. CDR3 nucleotide sequence: TGTGCCAGCAGTTTGCGGGCAGGGGACAGCTCCTATAATTCACCCCTCCACTTT. Translation: CASSLRAGDSSYNSPLHF.